Reported below is one T cell receptor (beta chain). Its specific antigen is unknown. The input lacks base qualities; no much larger clone sits a single base away. The germline V gene supplies CDR1 SGHTA and CDR2 FQGNSA. A distance of 19 bases separates the germline ends of V and J, which lose 0 bases and 4 bases respectively. From the cysteine up to the phenylalanine, the CDR3 has a length of 17 residues. CDR3 DNA is the only sequence kept; it has 51 bases, read in frame from the first base. This entry comes from a study of T cell changes during pregnancy in multiple sclerosis (dated by TCRdb to between 2018 and 2020). About the study as a whole: The study examined how the T cell repertoire changed over the course of pregnancy in women with multiple sclerosis.

Library method: the immunoSEQ multiplex PCR assay. TCRdb provides this immuneACCESS table in a form limited to in-frame rearrangements. Some clones are lacking; in checked studies, under half of them reflect an unresolved V gene, and why the rest are absent is not known. For this sample the table gives tens of thousands of clones, of which under 95% were detected only once. Of the sample, 0.95% is held by the ten largest clones. The source was peripheral blood, collected before pregnancy. This clonotype was obtained from a female donor with multiple sclerosis, enrolled in a pregnancy study. The chain was built from TRBV7-2 and TRBJ2-7; TRBD2 might be the D gene, on 6 matching bases. The CDR3 corresponds to CASSLALLGGLSYEQYF. The DNA sequence is as follows: TGTGCCAGCAGCTTAGCTCTCCTGGGAGGCCTATCTTACGAGCAGTACTTC.